What follows are 30 T cell receptor beta chains derived from one specimen sequenced in a study of T cells after yellow fever vaccination. One entry per CDR3 protein, called by TCRdb with MiXCR from the 5' RACE reads. The data show about 350,000 distinct CDR3 sequences, with around 10% seen just once and roughly a sixth held by the top ten. The input for sequencing was PBMCs, taken on the day of the first yellow fever vaccination. The receptors shown here come from a man aged 18-30 years who received the YFV17D yellow fever vaccine.

This chain links TRBV5-1 with TRBJ2-7, with D tentatively TRBD1 (6 bases). Trimming stripped 4 bases from V and 0 bases from J, with 11 bases between. CDR3 size: 14 residues. Germline-derived CDR1 and CDR2 are SGHRS and YFSETQ. The CDR3 nucleotides read TGCGCCAGCAGCCCCGGACAGTCCTCCTACGAGCAGTACGTC. As protein: CASSPGQSSYEQYV.

This CDR3 reads CSVEDGRGGTGELFF. DNA for the CDR3: TGCAGCGTTGAAGACGGACGGGGGGGGACCGGGGAGCTGTTTTTT. The rearrangement links TRBV29-1 to TRBJ2-2, with 8 positions matching TRBD2. Trimming took 0 bases from V and 5 from J; bases not matched to a gene: 5. This CDR3 is 15 amino acids long. Germline V lookup: CDR1 SQVTM, CDR2 ANQGSEA.

This clonotype was found a few times. At one end the junction does not follow the germline gene, possibly because of a read error. The CDR3 DNA sequence: TGTGCTAGCAGGAGAACCCTCGGAGGGGCGGCTTTCTTT. It encodes CASRRTLGGAAFF. V and J are TRBV7-7 and TRBJ1-1; perhaps TRBD1 as D (5 bases). The CDR3 extends over 13 amino acids. CDR1 SSHAT and CDR2 FNYEAQ come from the germline V gene (reference sequence). The full variable domain, rest sourced from reference TRBV7-7 and TRBJ1-1, is GAGVSQSPRYKVTKRGQDVTLRCDPISSHATLYWYQQALGQGPEFLTYFNYEAQPDKSGLPSDRFSAERPEGSISTLTIQRTEQRDSAMYRCASRRTLGGAAFFGQGTRLTVV.

The rearrangement links TRBV3-1 to TRBJ1-6; D might be TRBD1 (5 bases). The CDR3 runs to 14 residues. The germline V gene has CDR1 LGHDT and CDR2 YNNKEL (reference sequence). Trimming shortened V by 0 bases and J by 10 bases, and 10 bases separated the two germline ends. The CDR3 reads CASSQESRASPLHF. Written as DNA, the CDR3 is TGTGCCAGCAGCCAAGAAAGCAGGGCCTCACCCCTCCACTTT.

The chain carries TRBV25-1 and TRBJ2-4; D possibly corresponds to TRBD2 (5 bases). V lost 4 bases and J 14 bases, leaving 12 bases between the germline ends. The CDR3 totals 11 residues. The germline gives CDR1 MGHDK, CDR2 SYGVNS. DNA of the CDR3: TGTGCCAGCAGTGTTGGACTCTTTAAGTACTTC. It yields the protein CASSVGLFKYF.

The gene calls are TRBV4-3 and TRBJ2-6; D unresolved. The V gene's germline CDR1 is LGHNA and CDR2 YSLEER. The CDR3 totals 18 residues. V shed 0 bases and J shed 0 bases, with 12 bases lying between them. This chain's CDR3 is CASSQESVVSSGANVLTF. CDR3 DNA: TGCGCCAGCAGCCAAGAAAGCGTCGTTAGCTCTGGGGCCAACGTCCTGACTTTC.

This clonotype was counted only a few times. This rearrangement joins TRBV29-1 to TRBJ2-5, with D perhaps TRBD2 (7 bases). The CDR3 length is 15 residues. V shed 1 base and J shed 5 bases, with 17 bases lying between them. Germline V gives CDR1 SQVTM, CDR2 ANQGSEA. The CDR3 loop reads CSVEGRGQRRETQYF. The DNA of the CDR3 is TGCAGCGTTGAAGGGCGGGGGCAACGCAGGGAGACCCAGTACTTC.

The chain has TRBV24-1 and TRBJ2-5; tentatively, D is TRBD2 (5 bases). This CDR3 is built from 12 residues. V was pared by 9 bases and J by 7 bases, with 14 bases between. Germline loops: CDR1 KGHDR, CDR2 SFDVKD. This CDR3 is CATALAGGTQYF. The CDR3 coding sequence is TGTGCCACCGCGCTGGCCGGAGGGACCCAGTACTTC.

The chain joins TRBV3-1 to TRBJ2-3; TRBD1 matches 7 bases. Per germline, CDR1 LGHDT and CDR2 YNNKEL (reference sequence). The CDR3 is 15 residues long. The V gene end was trimmed by 4 bases and the J gene end by 10 bases; junction bases not matched to a gene: 14. Written as DNA, the CDR3 is TGTGCCAGCAGCCCCCCGGACGACAGGGTCCTCCCGCAGTATTTT. This encodes CASSPPDDRVLPQYF.

This clonotype showed up many times. The chain employs TRBV12-3 or TRBV12-4 and TRBJ2-7, with D uncertain. The CDR3 runs 14 residues. V was shortened by 6 bases and J by 4 bases, with 16 bases between the two germline ends. This CDR3 reads CASRRDLSRYEQYF. The CDR3 nucleotides are TGTGCCAGCAGGAGAGACTTGTCGAGGTACGAGCAGTACTTC.

This chain joins TRBV12-3 or TRBV12-4 and TRBJ1-3; D not resolved. The CDR3 length is 14 residues. V lost 2 bases and J lost 0, with 5 bases in between. CDR3 sequence reads: CASSLHSSGNTIYF. The CDR3 DNA is TGTGCCAGCAGTTTACATAGCTCTGGAAACACCATATATTTT.

This clonotype came up a few times. V is TRBV5-1 and J is TRBJ2-5; 13 bases are shared with TRBD2. V gave up 3 bases and J gave up 3 bases; unmatched junction bases: 11. From germline, CDR1 is SGHRS and CDR2 YFSETQ. The CDR3 contains 18 residues. CDR3 sequence: CASSYGSAGLAGEETQYF. DNA for the CDR3: TGCGCCAGCAGCTACGGAAGTGCAGGACTAGCGGGGGAAGAGACCCAGTACTTC.

This chain links TRBV5-1 with TRBJ2-3; TRBD1 matches at 7 bases. With 6 bases clipped from V and 1 base from J, the junction kept 5 bases outside the gene matches. The CDR3 is made up of 14 amino acids. Germline V CDR1 and CDR2: SGHRS, YFSETQ. The CDR3 region has the DNA TGCGCCAGCAACAGTGGACAGGGCACAGATACGCAGTATTTT. Protein sequence: CASNSGQGTDTQYF.

This sequence joins TRBV30 and TRBJ2-1; D may be TRBD2 (6 bases). Trimming stripped 1 base from V and 7 bases from J, with 14 bases between. This CDR3 comprises 14 residues. Looked up from germline, CDR1 is GTSNPN and CDR2 is SVGIG (reference sequence). The CDR3 spells CAWSDWQGLNEQFF. The CDR3 nucleotides are TGTGCCTGGAGTGATTGGCAGGGACTGAATGAGCAGTTCTTC.

There are many counts of this clonotype. This chain connects TRBV29-1 to TRBJ2-5; D may be TRBD1 or TRBD2 (5 bases each). The V end was cut by 1 base, the J end by 7 bases, with 19 bases between. The CDR3 consists of 15 residues. Germline CDR1 is SQVTM and CDR2 is ANQGSEA. In nucleotides, the CDR3 is TGCAGCGTTGAAGGAACGGTTCGAGGGGTTGGGACCCAGTACTTC. It yields the protein CSVEGTVRGVGTQYF.

This clonotype has ten or more counts. The chain joins TRBV5-1 to TRBJ1-2, with 7 bases that match TRBD1. The germline CDR1 and CDR2 sequences are SGHRS and YFSETQ. The CDR3 has 12 residues. The V and J ends lost 4 bases and 4 bases, in that order; junction bases with no gene match: 1. The CDR3 is CASSRDSYGYTF. The DNA for the CDR3 is TGCGCCAGCAGCCGGGACAGCTATGGCTACACCTTC.

This clonotype was seen only a few times. The V call is TRBV10-3, the J call TRBJ2-7; 9 bases fit TRBD2. This CDR3 has 15 residues. The J segment lost 0 bases and the V segment lost 4 bases, leaving 4 bases of the junction unmatched. Germline CDR1 and CDR2: ENHRY and SYGVKD. The chain's CDR3 is CAISVPSGASYEQYF. CDR3 sequence (DNA): TGTGCCATCAGTGTGCCTAGCGGGGCCTCCTACGAGCAGTACTTC.

The chain recombines TRBV11-3 with TRBJ2-5; tentatively, D is TRBD1 (5 bases). Trimming took off 5 bases at V and 2 bases at J, with 15 bases between the two ends. Germline assignment: CDR1 SGHNT and CDR2 YENEEA. CDR3 size: 15 residues. In DNA, the CDR3 is TGTGCCAGCAGCCAGGGCTCAAGGGGACAAGAGACCCAGTACTTC. This sequence encodes CASSQGSRGQETQYF.

The chain employs TRBV24-1 and TRBJ2-2; 9 bases fit TRBD1. The trim removed 3 bases at V and 1 base at J, leaving 5 bases unmatched. This CDR3 has 17 amino acids. Per the germline V gene, CDR1 is KGHDR and CDR2 is SFDVKD. CDR3 coding DNA: TGTGCCACCAGTGATCCCCTGGGACAGGGGAACACCGGGGAGCTGTTTTTT. It translates to CATSDPLGQGNTGELFF.

This chain links TRBV10-3 with TRBJ2-7; 11 bases match TRBD1. The V segment lost 3 bases and the J segment 4 bases; nucleotides outside the gene matches: 5. The CDR3 is 15 amino acids. Germline CDR1 ENHRY, CDR2 SYGVKD. The CDR3 reads CAISDPGTGGYEQYF. The CDR3, as DNA: TGTGCCATCAGTGATCCTGGGACAGGGGGGTACGAGCAGTACTTC.

This clonotype occurred a few times. This chain links TRBV4-1 with TRBJ1-1; no definite D call. The ends were cut back, 0 bases at V and 0 bases at J, with 11 bases in the middle. The CDR3 is 16 residues long. Germline lookup yields CDR1 MGHRA and CDR2 YSYEKL. Here the CDR3 DNA reads TGCGCCAGCAGCCAAGAGTCCAGGACGGTGAACACTGAAGCTTTCTTT. Its translation: CASSQESRTVNTEAFF.

This clonotype was detected a few times. The chain combines TRBV4-2 with TRBJ2-1, with TRBD2 matching over 8 bases. V trimming: 3 bases; J trimming: 0 bases; junction bases outside the gene matches: 4. From germline, CDR1 is LGHNA and CDR2 YNFKEQ. The CDR3 covers 16 residues. The CDR3: CASSHPGGASYNEQFF. CDR3 coding DNA: TGTGCCAGCAGCCATCCCGGGGGGGCCTCCTACAATGAGCAGTTCTTC.

The chain is built from TRBV5-4 and TRBJ2-2; TRBD1 agrees at 11 bases. Germline V gene lookup returns CDR1 SGHNT and CDR2 YYREEE (reference sequence). The CDR3 covers 17 residues. The ends lost 6 bases at V and 4 bases at J; junction bases unmatched: 11. The CDR3 is CASTLRSGTGGTGELFF. The CDR3 DNA sequence: TGTGCCAGCACCCTGCGTTCCGGGACAGGGGGCACCGGGGAGCTGTTTTTT.

This clonotype was observed a handful of times. For the CDR3, the DNA is TGTGCCAGCAGCCGATCCCCGGACGCGGAAGCTTTCTTT. Its protein product is CASSRSPDAEAFF. The V and J genes are TRBV5-5 and TRBJ1-1; D remains ambiguous. V was shortened by 4 bases and J by 8 bases, with 15 bases between the two germline ends. The CDR3 is 13 amino acids. The germline V gene has CDR1 SGHKS and CDR2 YYEKEE (reference sequence).

This clonotype has just a few counts. The V and J genes are TRBV20-1 and TRBJ2-3; D call uncertain. Germline assignment: CDR1 DFQATT and CDR2 SNEGSKA (reference sequence). V was trimmed by 2 bases and J by 2 bases, leaving 2 bases between them. The CDR3 runs 11 residues. CDR3 DNA sequence: TGCAGTGCTAGATTCACAGATACGCAGTATTTT. It yields the protein CSARFTDTQYF.

This clonotype was detected only a few times. This chain joins TRBV5-4 and TRBJ1-4; 7 positions match TRBD1. J lost 0 bases, V lost 0 bases, and 2 bases had no gene match. The CDR3 has 16 residues. Germline V gives CDR1 SGHNT, CDR2 YYREEE (reference sequence). DNA for the CDR3: TGTGCCAGCAGCTTGGCCGGGACAGCAACTAATGAAAAACTGTTTTTT. This sequence encodes CASSLAGTATNEKLFF.

This clonotype has a handful of counts. The chain combines TRBV2 with TRBJ2-3; D is perhaps TRBD2 (6 bases). Germline CDR1 SNHLY, CDR2 FYNNEI. The CDR3 is made up of 14 amino acids. The CDR3 nucleotides read TGTGCTACAGCAAAGGGGACGGGGGCAGATACGCAGTATTTT. It is translated as CATAKGTGADTQYF. Full variable domain (remainder filled in from reference TRBV2 and TRBJ2-3): EPEVTQTPSHQVTQMGQEVILRCVPISNHLYFYWYRQILGQKVEFLVSFYNNEISEKSEIFDDQFSVERPDGSNFTLKIRSTKLEDSAMYFCATAKGTGADTQYFGPGTRLTVL.

The CDR3 nucleotides read TGTGCCAGCAGCTTAGGGTCCAGGAAGCCCCAGCATTTT. Its translation is CASSLGSRKPQHF. V and J are TRBV7-6 and TRBJ1-5; unclear D gene. CDR3 size: 13 residues. V lost 1 base to trimming and J lost 8 bases, with 9 bases between them. Germline values: CDR1 SGHVS, CDR2 FNYEAQ.

This clonotype was seen more than once but under ten times. This chain links TRBV6-5 with TRBJ2-1, with 7 positions matching TRBD2. The ends lost 2 bases at V and 2 bases at J; junction bases unmatched: 3. CDR1 is MNHEY and CDR2 is SVGAGI in the germline V gene. The CDR3 length is 15 residues. This chain's CDR3 is CASSYLRGAYNEQFF. In DNA, the CDR3 is TGTGCCAGCAGTTACCTCCGGGGGGCCTACAATGAGCAGTTCTTC.

The chain couples TRBV25-1 to TRBJ2-5, with TRBD1 matching 10 bases. Trimming cost V 5 bases and J 5 bases; bases outside gene matches: 8. Germline lookup yields CDR1 MGHDK and CDR2 SYGVNS. The CDR3 covers 15 residues. The CDR3 protein is CASSSLPGQGETQYF. The CDR3 DNA reads TGTGCCAGCAGTTCCCTCCCGGGACAGGGGGAGACCCAGTACTTC.